Below, one T cell receptor beta chain is given with its context. As yet, its antigen is unknown. TCRdb re-called the RT-PCR reads through MiXCR, storing one row per CDR3 protein. There are approximately 680,000 distinct CDR3 sequences in the sample; less than 20% occur only once, and around a tenth lies in the top ten. This sample was taken from a study of response to subunit inactivated influenza vaccine. Whole-study findings and limits: The authors offered the suggestion that each seasonal influenza vaccination recruits few new T cells.

This CDR3 is built from 16 residues. V lost 8 bases to trimming and J lost 0 bases, with 19 bases between them. CDR1 and CDR2 (germline): SNHLY, FYNNEI. This clonotype was obtained from a man in his forties or fifties who received an inactivated influenza vaccine. Sequences were derived from PBMCs from blood, sampled 12 days after vaccination. The J gene is TRBJ1-1, the V gene TRBV2, with a tentative D call TRBD1 (6 bases). CDR3 in DNA: TGTGCCAGCGGGTGGGCGGGGGGCACGATGAACACTGAAGCTTTCTTT. This encodes CASGWAGGTMNTEAFF.